The clone carrying this T cell receptor (beta chain) was observed a few times. The sample originates from a study of T cells in Graves' hyperthyroidism and ophthalmopathy. Amplification of TCR beta CDR3 regions used RNA as the template. Primed by the HTBI set, a first-round RT-PCR was run on the TCR CDR3. TCRdb recomputed calls from the multiplex PCR reads with MiXCR, one row per CDR3 protein. There are more than 550,000 distinct CDR3 sequences in the sample; about 45% occur only once, and 7% to 7.5% lies in the top ten. Germline CDR1 is SGHVS and CDR2 is FQNEAQ. This CDR3 is 14 amino acids long. Deletions cut 5 bases from V and 6 bases from J, with 13 bases between.

J is TRBJ1-4 and V is TRBV7-8; weak D call: TRBD1 (5 bases). The sequenced material came from peripheral blood or thyroid tissue (not recorded which). The TCR originated in an adult man with Graves' disease, either hyperthyroidism or ophthalmopathy (not recorded which). The CDR3 nucleotides are TGTGCCAGCAGCCCCGGGGGGTCCCATGAAAAACTGTTTTTT. Amino acids: CASSPGGSHEKLFF.